Shown below are 21 T cell receptor beta chains from a single sample sequenced in a study of patients and donors after allogeneic stem cell transplantation. MiXCR was run by TCRdb on the RT-PCR reads, yielding one entry per CDR3 protein. The data show around 170,000 distinct CDR3 sequences, with approximately 22% seen just once and 25% to 30% held by the top ten. Sample: blood, either unsorted or a sorted T cell fraction (not recorded which). These TCRs come from a human donor who was either an allogeneic HSCT recipient or a stem cell or donor lymphocyte infusion donor (not recorded which). It is not recorded whose cells these are; they may come from a transplant donor.

This clonotype was counted only a few times. The J gene is TRBJ1-4, the V gene TRBV5-1, with TRBD1 matching over 8 bases. J was trimmed by 8 bases and V by 2 bases; bases with no gene match: 11. This CDR3 is built from 16 residues. Looked up from germline, CDR1 is SGHRS and CDR2 is YFSETQ. This CDR3 reads CASSFAQGVIVEKLFF. CDR3 in DNA: TGCGCCAGCAGCTTCGCACAGGGGGTGATTGTGGAAAAACTGTTTTTT.

The table lists this clonotype with a few counts. The V call is TRBV29-1, the J call TRBJ2-1; 7 bases align to TRBD2. Germline trimming cut 6 bases from V and 8 bases from J; bases unmatched to any gene: 13. Germline assignment: CDR1 SQVTM and CDR2 ANQGSEA. The CDR3 spans 14 residues. The CDR3 DNA is TGCAGCGTGGCCGGGACTACTATTATGTATGAGCAGTTCTTC. This gives the protein CSVAGTTIMYEQFF.

This clonotype was counted many times. The chain carries TRBV9 and TRBJ2-1, with 10 bases that match TRBD2. The CDR3 is 16 amino acids. Germline assignment: CDR1 SGDLS and CDR2 YYNGEE. The junction had 6 bases not matched to a gene; V was cut back by 0 bases and J by 6 bases. CDR3 sequence: CASSVGWTSGFNEQFF. The CDR3 DNA is TGTGCCAGCAGCGTAGGTTGGACTAGCGGATTCAATGAGCAGTTCTTC.

The chain joins TRBV7-2 to TRBJ2-2, with D perhaps assigned TRBD1 or TRBD2 (5 bases each). The CDR3 totals 15 residues. The V gene's germline CDR1 is SGHTA and CDR2 FQGNSA. V was trimmed by 0 bases and J by 6 bases, leaving 11 bases between them. The CDR3, as DNA: TGTGCCAGCAGCTTAGCTAGTTTGGGGGCCGGGGAGCTGTTTTTT. Amino acid sequence: CASSLASLGAGELFF.

There are a few counts of this clonotype. The V and J genes are TRBV3-1 and TRBJ2-5; maybe TRBD1 (6 bases). Trimming stripped 6 bases from V and 0 bases from J, with 17 bases between. Germline values: CDR1 LGHDT, CDR2 YNNKEL (reference sequence). The CDR3 is 16 amino acids. The CDR3 coding sequence is TGTGCCAGCAGACGGGGACACGGGGCGTACCAAGAGACCCAGTACTTC. Translating it yields CASRRGHGAYQETQYF.

This clonotype was detected only a few times. The V and J genes are TRBV9 and TRBJ2-5, with D perhaps TRBD2 (6 bases). V lost 1 base, J lost 2 bases, and 12 bases lay in between. Germline V gene sequence: CDR1 SGDLS, CDR2 YYNGEE. The CDR3 runs to 15 residues. The CDR3 DNA sequence: TGTGCCAGCAGCGTAAGTGCGGGACTGCAAGAGACCCAGTACTTC. Amino acid sequence: CASSVSAGLQETQYF.

The chain carries TRBV11-3 and TRBJ2-1, with D hard to call. From germline, CDR1 is SGHNT and CDR2 YENEEA. The CDR3 extends over 15 amino acids. Trimming left V 4 bases short and J 4 bases short, with 14 bases between. The CDR3 DNA reads as TGTGCCAGCAGCTCCGACCTCCTAGTATACAATGAGCAGTTCTTC. Translated: CASSSDLLVYNEQFF.

The chain is built from TRBV15 and TRBJ2-1, with D unresolved. V was clipped by 6 bases and J by 3 bases, with 9 bases between them. Germline values: CDR1 LNHNV, CDR2 YYDKDF (reference sequence). This CDR3 has 13 amino acids. DNA for the CDR3: TGTGCCACCAGTGACTTAGGCTACAATGAGCAGTTCTTC. Residues: CATSDLGYNEQFF.

This clonotype came up a few times. The rearrangement uses TRBV7-8 and TRBJ2-3; weak D call: TRBD2 (6 bases). There are 14 residues in the CDR3. V shed 3 bases and J shed 1 base, with 8 bases lying between them. The germline CDR1 and CDR2 sequences are SGHVS and FQNEAQ. CDR3 coding DNA: TGTGCCAGCAGCTTTAGCGGACGCACAGATACGCAGTATTTT. Its protein is CASSFSGRTDTQYF.

Points on this clonotype: This could be a read error, since a much larger clone is one nucleotide away. The conserved phenylalanine or tryptophan normally closing the CDR3 is absent here, so this likely arose from a read error. The chain joins TRBV20-1 to TRBJ1-1; TRBD1 matches at 7 bases. Germline CDR1 and CDR2: DFQATT and SNEGSKA (reference sequence). The trim removed 7 bases at V and 7 bases at J, leaving 6 bases unmatched. This CDR3 comprises 11 residues. CDR3 sequence reads: CSGQGEVEAFL. CDR3 DNA: TGCAGTGGACAGGGCGAGGTTGAAGCTTTCTTG.

There are a few counts of this clonotype. CDR3 amino acids: CSVEERYTEAFF. DNA of the CDR3: TGCAGCGTTGAAGAACGCTACACTGAAGCTTTCTTT. The rearrangement uses TRBV29-1 and TRBJ1-1; no firm D call. CDR3 length equals 12 residues. Germline V lookup: CDR1 SQVTM, CDR2 ANQGSEA. V was pared by 0 bases and J by 3 bases, with 5 bases between.

The chain uses TRBV27 and TRBJ2-3; D possibly matches TRBD1 or TRBD2 (6 bases each). The CDR3 runs to 17 residues. CDR1 is MNHEY, CDR2 SMNVEV, per germline (reference sequence). Trimming removed 5 bases from V and 2 bases from J, with 20 bases in between. DNA for the CDR3: TGTGCCAGCAGTACACCTCCGGGGGCGGAAAACACAGATACGCAGTATTTT. Residues: CASSTPPGAENTDTQYF.

In this sample, this clonotype turned up many times. CDR3 nucleotides: TGTGCCAGCAGCCACTTCCGAGAGAACACTGAAGCTTTCTTT. This sequence encodes CASSHFRENTEAFF. The chain recombines TRBV3-1 with TRBJ1-1; D is undetermined. Trimming took 3 bases from V and 1 from J, leaving 9 bases between them. From germline, CDR1 is LGHDT and CDR2 YNNKEL (reference sequence). CDR3 length: 14 amino acids.

This clonotype was counted at least ten times. The chain combines TRBV27 with TRBJ1-2, with 7 nucleotides matching TRBD1. V dropped 0 bases and J dropped 6; count of bases not matched to a gene: 7. This CDR3 is 15 amino acids long. Germline V CDR1 and CDR2: MNHEY, SMNVEV (reference sequence). CDR3 loop: CASSLSSRGDDGYTF. The CDR3 DNA reads as TGTGCCAGCAGTTTATCGAGCAGGGGGGATGATGGCTACACCTTC.

This sequence joins TRBV20-1 and TRBJ2-1, with TRBD2 matching over 7 bases. Germline V gene sequence: CDR1 DFQATT, CDR2 SNEGSKA (reference sequence). Trimming cost V 0 bases and J 2 bases; bases outside gene matches: 4. This CDR3 region has 15 residues. In DNA form, the CDR3 reads TGCAGTGCTAGAGATGGCCGGGGGGCCTACAATGAGCAGTTCTTC. It encodes CSARDGRGAYNEQFF.

This clonotype was observed a handful of times. The V and J genes are TRBV4-2 and TRBJ1-4; TRBD1 is a possible D gene (5 bases). Germline loops: CDR1 LGHNA, CDR2 YNFKEQ. The CDR3 contains 16 residues. V was shortened by 5 bases and J by 3 bases, with 16 bases between the two germline ends. The CDR3 loop is CASSSGTRGANEKLFF. CDR3 in DNA: TGTGCCAGCAGCTCCGGGACTAGAGGGGCTAATGAAAAACTGTTTTTT.

The V call is TRBV7-8, the J call TRBJ2-1; TRBD2 agrees at 8 bases. The CDR3 is 14 amino acids. The germline CDR1 and CDR2 sequences are SGHVS and FQNEAQ. The CDR3 coding sequence is TGTGCTACCAACGCGGGGGGCCCGCGCAATGAGCAGTTCTTC. Translation: CATNAGGPRNEQFF. Filled out from reference TRBV7-8 and TRBJ2-1, the complete variable domain reads GAGVSQSPRYKVAKRGQDVALRCDPISGHVSLFWYQQALGQGPEFLTYFQNEAQLDKSGLPSDRFFAERPEGSVSTLKIQRTQQEDSAVYLCATNAGGPRNEQFFGPGTRLTVL.

The chain joins TRBV12-3 or TRBV12-4 to TRBJ1-2; D might be TRBD1 (6 bases). Deletions cut 3 bases from V and 8 bases from J, with 13 bases between. There are 13 residues in the CDR3. The CDR3 DNA reads TGTGCCAGCAGTTTTGGGGGGCGGGAGGGCTACACCTTC. This codes for CASSFGGREGYTF.

In its sample, this clonotype was seen a few times. The chain combines TRBV20-1 with TRBJ2-7; no reliable D call. CDR1 and CDR2 (germline): DFQATT, SNEGSKA (reference sequence). This CDR3 comprises 13 residues. V gave up 3 bases and J gave up 4 bases, with 13 bases separating them. Written as DNA, the CDR3 is TGCAGTGCTAGCTTGGGTATCGGGTACGAGCAGTACTTC. Protein product: CSASLGIGYEQYF.

This CDR3 is CASSGGGSALNIQYF. CDR3 DNA: TGTGCCAGCAGTGGAGGGGGGAGTGCTCTAAACATTCAGTACTTC. The chain has TRBV12-3 or TRBV12-4 and TRBJ2-4; possibly TRBD1 or TRBD2 for D (6 bases each). Trimming took off 5 bases at V and 6 bases at J, with 17 bases between the two ends. The CDR3 is 15 residues long.

The chain employs TRBV12-5 and TRBJ2-3, with unresolved D. The V gene's germline CDR1 is LGHNT and CDR2 FRNRAP. This CDR3 spans 14 amino acids. The ends were cut back, 3 bases at V and 0 bases at J, with 7 bases in the middle. CDR3 coding DNA: TGTGCTAGTGGTTTAGAGGAGAGCACAGATACGCAGTATTTT. Residues: CASGLEESTDTQYF.